This T cell receptor (beta chain) was sequenced during a study of cytomegalovirus exposure and HLA in healthy donors. Germline V gene sequence: CDR1 SGHNT, CDR2 YENEEA. Trimming pared 0 bases from V and 1 base from J, leaving 13 bases between. This CDR3 comprises 17 residues. This PCR relied on a set of 60 Vbeta primers and 13 Jbeta primers. Profiling relied on immunoSEQ multiplex PCR, and the TCRdb table lists in-frame clones only, not all of them. This table holds fewer than 140,000 clones, 60% to 80% found once. The V and J genes are TRBV11-3 and TRBJ2-1, with a possible D match to TRBD2 (5 bases). This receptor was identified in a boy under 18 in good health and CMV-seronegative. The specimen sequenced was PBMCs. The CDR3 sequence: CASSLDWSGLSYNEQFF. CDR3 sequence (DNA): TGTGCCAGCAGCTTAGATTGGAGCGGTTTATCCTACAATGAGCAGTTCTTC.